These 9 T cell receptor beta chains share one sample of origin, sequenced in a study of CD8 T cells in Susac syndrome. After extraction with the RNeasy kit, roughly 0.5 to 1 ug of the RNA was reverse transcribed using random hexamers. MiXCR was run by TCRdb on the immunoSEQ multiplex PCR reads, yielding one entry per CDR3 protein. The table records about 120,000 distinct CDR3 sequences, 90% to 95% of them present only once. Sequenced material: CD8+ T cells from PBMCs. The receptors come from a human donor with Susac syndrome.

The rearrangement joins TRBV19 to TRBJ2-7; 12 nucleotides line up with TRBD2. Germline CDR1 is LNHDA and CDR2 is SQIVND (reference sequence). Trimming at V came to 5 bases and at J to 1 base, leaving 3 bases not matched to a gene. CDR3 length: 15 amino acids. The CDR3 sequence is CASSAGLAGSYEQYF. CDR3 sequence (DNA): TGTGCCAGTAGTGCCGGACTAGCGGGGTCCTACGAGCAGTACTTC. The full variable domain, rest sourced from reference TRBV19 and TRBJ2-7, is DGGITQSPKYLFRKEGQNVTLSCEQNLNHDAMYWYRQDPGQGLRLIYYSQIVNDFQKGDIAEGYSVSREKKESFPLTVTSAQKNPTAFYLCASSAGLAGSYEQYFGPGTRLTVT.

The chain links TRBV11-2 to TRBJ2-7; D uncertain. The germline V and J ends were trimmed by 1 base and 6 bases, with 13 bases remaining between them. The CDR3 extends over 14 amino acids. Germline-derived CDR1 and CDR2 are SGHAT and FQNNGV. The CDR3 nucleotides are TGTGCCAGCAGCTTAGCGACCGGCCCGGGCGAGCAGTACTTC. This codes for CASSLATGPGEQYF.

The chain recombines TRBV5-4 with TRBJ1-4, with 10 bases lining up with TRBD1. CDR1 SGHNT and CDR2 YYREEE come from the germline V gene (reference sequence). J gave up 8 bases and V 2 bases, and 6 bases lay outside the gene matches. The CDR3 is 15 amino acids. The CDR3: CASSFGDRGGEKLFF. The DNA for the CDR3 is TGTGCCAGCAGCTTCGGGGACAGGGGAGGAGAAAAACTGTTTTTT.

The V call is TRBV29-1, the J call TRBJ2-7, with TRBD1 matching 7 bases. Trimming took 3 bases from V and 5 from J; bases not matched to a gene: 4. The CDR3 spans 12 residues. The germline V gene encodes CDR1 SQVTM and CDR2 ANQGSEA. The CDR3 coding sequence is TGCAGCGTTGATAGGGGGCCCCACGAGCAGTACTTC. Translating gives CSVDRGPHEQYF.

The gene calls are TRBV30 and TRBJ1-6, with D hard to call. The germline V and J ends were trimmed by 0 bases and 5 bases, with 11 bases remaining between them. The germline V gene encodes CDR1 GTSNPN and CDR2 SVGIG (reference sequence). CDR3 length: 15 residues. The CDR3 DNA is TGTGCCTGGAGTGTCGGCCCCGGCGATAATTCACCCCTCCACTTT. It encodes CAWSVGPGDNSPLHF.

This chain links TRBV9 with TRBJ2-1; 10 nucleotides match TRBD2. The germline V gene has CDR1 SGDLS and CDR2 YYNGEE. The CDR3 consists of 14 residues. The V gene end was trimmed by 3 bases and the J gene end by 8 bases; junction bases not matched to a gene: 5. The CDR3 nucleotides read TGTGCCAGCAGCGGAGCGGGGGGGCCCGATGAGCAGTTCTTC. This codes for CASSGAGGPDEQFF.

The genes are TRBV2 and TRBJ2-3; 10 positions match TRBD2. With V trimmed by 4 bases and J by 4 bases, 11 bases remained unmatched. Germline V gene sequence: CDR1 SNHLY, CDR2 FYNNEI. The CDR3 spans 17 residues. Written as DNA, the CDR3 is TGTGCCAGCAGTGTAACTAGCGGGGACACCGGGGCAGATACGCAGTATTTT. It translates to CASSVTSGDTGADTQYF.

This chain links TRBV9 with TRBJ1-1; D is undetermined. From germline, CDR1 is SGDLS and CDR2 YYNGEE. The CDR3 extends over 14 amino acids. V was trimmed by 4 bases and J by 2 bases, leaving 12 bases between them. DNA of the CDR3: TGTGCCAGCAGCCGTGGGGATCCCAACACTGAAGCTTTCTTT. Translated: CASSRGDPNTEAFF.

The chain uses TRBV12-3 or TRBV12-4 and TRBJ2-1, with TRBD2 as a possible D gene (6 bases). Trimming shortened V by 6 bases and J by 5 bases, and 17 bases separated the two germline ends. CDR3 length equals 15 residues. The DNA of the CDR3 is TGTGCCAGCAGGGACCTCCTGGCGGGGAACAATGAGCAGTTCTTC. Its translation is CASRDLLAGNNEQFF.